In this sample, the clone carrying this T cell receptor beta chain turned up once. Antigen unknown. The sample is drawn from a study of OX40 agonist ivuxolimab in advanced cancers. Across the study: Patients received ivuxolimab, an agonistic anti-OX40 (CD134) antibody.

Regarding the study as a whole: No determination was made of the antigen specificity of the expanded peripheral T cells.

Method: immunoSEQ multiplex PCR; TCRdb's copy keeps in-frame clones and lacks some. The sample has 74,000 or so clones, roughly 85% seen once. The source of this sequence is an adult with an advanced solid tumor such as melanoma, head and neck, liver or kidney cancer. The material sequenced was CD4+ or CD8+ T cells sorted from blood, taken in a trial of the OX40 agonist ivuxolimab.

CDR3 nucleotide sequence: TGTGCCAGCAGCTGGGGACTAGCGGGATCCTACAATGAGCAGTTCTTC. Its translation is CASSWGLAGSYNEQFF. The chain joins TRBV11-2 to TRBJ2-1, with TRBD2 identical over 13 bases. The CDR3 has 16 residues. From germline, CDR1 is SGHAT and CDR2 FQNNGV. The junction had 1 base not matched to a gene; V was cut back by 4 bases and J by 1 base.